This T cell receptor beta chain came from a study of blood T cell repertoires in COVID-19. About the research overall: Samples came from the United States, Italy and Spain, spanning acute and convalescent COVID-19.

Looked up from germline, CDR1 is WSHSY and CDR2 is SAAADI. Unmatched junction bases numbered 0, after V lost 2 bases and J lost 5 bases. This CDR3 region has 13 residues. Generated by immunoSEQ multiplex PCR, the TCRdb table keeps only in-frame clones and is missing some. The data show approximately 200,000 clones, 80% to 90% seen once. Grouping used clinical history reported by participants in a survey and questionnaire. The study counted Cohort 3 donors as recovered given two negative PCRs, clearance, or symptom resolution. The chain joins TRBV10-2 to TRBJ1-1; 9 bases match TRBD1. What was sequenced was PBMCs or T cells enriched from blood (not recorded which). This TCR came from a man younger than 40 who had recovered from COVID-19. The CDR3 DNA sequence: TGCGCCAGCAGTGAGGACAGGGGGACTGAAGCTTTCTTT. Its protein product is CASSEDRGTEAFF.